Listed below are T cell receptor beta chains from one sample, sequenced in a study of cytomegalovirus exposure and HLA in healthy donors. TCRdb keeps only in-frame clones here, not all; method: immunoSEQ multiplex PCR. The sample records around 130,000 clones, around 83% being singletons. The sample comprised PBMCs. These TCRs come from a woman in her late teens or twenties in good health and CMV-seropositive. Each CDR3 is given without its conserved first and last residue. The D gene is left open where the match is weak.

j_gene | v_gene | d_gene | CDR3aa
TRBJ2-7 | TRBV5-1 | . | ASSLSPRDEQY
TRBJ2-3 | TRBV7-9 | . | ASSLREGGPSDTQY
TRBJ1-5 | TRBV6-1 | . | ASSGILTDSNQPQH
TRBJ1-5 | TRBV20-1 | . | SAGGRQPQH
TRBJ1-1 | TRBV28 | TRBD1 | ASGSQGDTEAF
TRBJ1-6 | TRBV5-6 | TRBD1 | ASSWGQGTNSPLH
TRBJ2-7 | TRBV27 | . | ASSLQGTFYEQY
TRBJ2-5 | TRBV28 | . | ASSLRDYQETQY
TRBJ2-1 | TRBV5-6 | . | ASQRARYNEQF
TRBJ1-1 | TRBV6-1 | TRBD1 | ASSPEQGVEAF
TRBJ2-3 | TRBV2 | . | ASTRDSDTQY
TRBJ2-7 | TRBV7-8 | . | ASSLSAGAFYEQY
TRBJ2-3 | TRBV10-1 | . | ASSDRGKPDTQY
TRBJ2-5 | TRBV6-6 | TRBD2 | ASKAGEETQY
TRBJ1-4 | TRBV19 | . | ASSIAPGMGEKLF